These T cell receptor beta chains were read from a single sample in a study of metastatic and nonmetastatic thyroid tumors. Using MiXCR, TCRdb reanalyzed the PCR reads. Of 43,000 or so clones listed, about 25% were seen once; the top ten hold 3% to 3.5%. Input material: blood. The receptor set was obtained from a male donor with papillary thyroid cancer or a benign thyroid nodule (not recorded which). Some clones in this sample may be carry-over from other donors' samples. CDR3s include the opening cysteine and the closing phenylalanine or tryptophan. The order of the fields is V gene, D gene, J gene, clone size, CDR3 DNA, CDR3 protein. A D gene is named only where the DNA matches it firmly. The size of a clone is reported for some rows only, either as once, few or many, or as a class for expanded clones.

TRBV30	NA	TRBJ1-5	medium-sized	TGTGCCTGGAGTGTAGGTGTCAATCAGCCCCAGCATTTT	CAWSVGVNQPQHF
TRBV20-1	NA	TRBJ2-2	NA	TGCAGTGCACTTCCGGACGGGGGCCCCAGCACCGGGGAGCTGTTTTTT	CSALPDGGPSTGELFF
TRBV27	TRBD1	TRBJ1-5	NA	TGTGCCAGCAGCCGAACCGGGACAGAAGATTATCAGCCCCAGCATTTT	CASSRTGTEDYQPQHF
TRBV11-2	TRBD2	TRBJ2-3	NA	TGTGCCAGCAGCTTAGGGGGGGGATCTGATACGCAGTATTTT	CASSLGGGSDTQYF
TRBV5-1	TRBD2	TRBJ2-3	many	TGCGCCAGCAGCTTGGGGACTAGCGGGTCCGCAGATACGCAGTATTTT	CASSLGTSGSADTQYF
TRBV9	NA	TRBJ2-5	many	TGTGCCAGCAGCGTAGCTGAGGGATTCGGTGAGACCCAGTACTTC	CASSVAEGFGETQYF
TRBV6-4	TRBD1	TRBJ2-7	NA	TGTGCCAGCAGTCTAAGGGCCGGGACAGGAAGATCCTACGAGCAGTACTTC	CASSLRAGTGRSYEQYF
TRBV12-3/TRBV12-4	NA	TRBJ2-7	medium-sized	TGTGCCAGCAGTTCCCAGACTAGCGAGCAGTACTTC	CASSSQTSEQYF
TRBV7-3	NA	TRBJ1-2	many	TGTGCCAGCAGCCCCGAGCAGGGATATGGCTACACCTTC	CASSPEQGYGYTF
TRBV14	TRBD1	TRBJ1-2	NA	TGTGCCAGCAGCCAAAACAGGGGGCGAGGAGGCTACACCTTC	CASSQNRGRGGYTF
TRBV10-3	NA	TRBJ2-1	many	TGTGCCATCGGCTGGGAGGATGGGGATGAGCAGTTCTTC	CAIGWEDGDEQFF
TRBV27	NA	TRBJ1-5	few	TGTGCCAGCGCCTTCCGGTCCTATAGCAATCAGCCCCAGCATTTT	CASAFRSYSNQPQHF
TRBV5-4	TRBD2	TRBJ2-7	many	TGTGCCAGCAGCTTGAGCGGGGGGGTTTTAGGACCCGAGCAGTACTTC	CASSLSGGVLGPEQYF
TRBV10-3	NA	TRBJ1-1	NA	TGTGCCATCAGCCGTGGCAGTCGAGGTGGTGAAGCTTTCTTT	CAISRGSRGGEAFF
TRBV3-1	NA	TRBJ2-7	many	TGTGCCAGCAGCCAAGGAGTTTGGAATGACGAGCAGTACTTC	CASSQGVWNDEQYF
TRBV19	TRBD1	TRBJ2-6	NA	TGTGCTGCCGGGACAGGGGACTCTGGGGCCAACGTCCTGACTTTC	CAAGTGDSGANVLTF
TRBV11-3	TRBD2	TRBJ2-2	NA	TGTGCCAGCAGTTGGACTAGTTATTCCGGGGAGCTGTTTTTT	CASSWTSYSGELFF
TRBV13	NA	TRBJ2-1	once	TGTGCCAGCAGCGCGATCTCCTACAATGAGCAGTTCTTC	CASSAISYNEQFF
TRBV19	TRBD1	TRBJ1-5	few	TGTGCCAGTAGTATTGGGACAGGGACGGGACAGCCCCAGCATTTT	CASSIGTGTGQPQHF
TRBV30	NA	TRBJ1-6	medium-sized	TGTGCCTGGAGAACCAGGGGAGGCGTCGTTTCACCCCTCCACTTT	CAWRTRGGVVSPLHF
TRBV13	NA	TRBJ2-1	many	TGTGCCAGCAGGCCCAGACGAAGCTACAATGAGCAGTTCTTC	CASRPRRSYNEQFF
TRBV4-1	NA	TRBJ1-4	NA	TGCGCCAGCAGCCAAGAGGGTCATATTCTAAGGAAACTGTTTTTT	CASSQEGHILRKLFF